This T cell receptor beta chain derives from a study of cytomegalovirus exposure and HLA in healthy donors. Across the study: In a later analysis, it was reported that the 110 or so validation repertoires had been produced on the same platform as the 700 or so repertoires belonging to the first cohort. The study's findings and limits: Whilst most TCR sequences proved rare, a subset of public TCRs occurred across many donors. Published work reported that the classifier diagnosed cytomegalovirus status with high specificity and sensitivity.

The protocol was immunoSEQ multiplex PCR, while the TCRdb copy is restricted to in-frame clones and leaves out a portion. The repertoire holds some 230,000 clones, with approximately 90% as singletons. Germline CDR1 is MGHRA and CDR2 is YSYEKL. The CDR3 consists of 15 residues. Trimming took 0 bases from V and 7 from J, leaving 13 bases between them. From the roughly 110-subject validation cohort, which was separate from the roughly 690-subject first cohort, the donors were drawn. Concerning this clone: The target antigen is unknown.

The sample was PBMCs. The genes are TRBV4-1 and TRBJ1-5; D ambiguous. The TCR was taken from a woman aged 18 to 35 in good health and CMV-seronegative. The CDR3 nucleotides read TGCGCCAGCAGCCAAGATCTTGCAGGATGGCAGCCCCAGCATTTT. Encoded protein: CASSQDLAGWQPQHF.